Sequencing of this T cell receptor beta chain was carried out in a study of T cell responses to AZD1222 COVID-19 vaccine. Study results and limitations: The study sampled repertoires only after the peak T cell response. In the spike-specific TCR repertoire, nearly half reportedly target unmutated variant regions. Clonal diversity may have been underestimated in mostly white British donors.

This clone was detected once. The antigen is not known. There are 19 residues in the CDR3. With V trimmed by 3 bases and J by 4 bases, 15 bases remained unmatched. Germline CDR1 is MDHEN and CDR2 is SYDVKM. Profiled with immunoSEQ multiplex PCR; TCRdb holds only in-frame clones, not every one. The sample records over 120,000 clones, over 85% being singletons. Recipients boosted at about 4 weeks or about 12 weeks are pooled. Material: peripheral blood, obtained 28 days after the second AZD1222 dose. The J gene is TRBJ2-2, the V gene TRBV28; TRBD2 matches 9 bases. The clonotype comes from an adult who received the AZD1222 COVID-19 vaccine. CDR3 bases: TGTGCCAGCAGTTTCAGGGCGTGGCGGGAGGGCTCTGGCACCGGGGAGCTGTTTTTT. It specifies CASSFRAWREGSGTGELFF.